This entry concerns a single T cell receptor beta chain. Study processing details: Nucleated cell counts were estimated from reference gene primer amplification. Assay used: immunoSEQ multiplex PCR; TCRdb lists only in-frame clones, some missing. V, J and clone size derive from that table, while D and trimming were established from the DNA sequence. The sample has 79,000 or so clones; around 88% are singletons. The data were obtained in a study of blood T cell repertoires in COVID-19. Study-wide context: Samples of COVID-19 (acute and convalescent) were obtained from the United States, Italy and Spain. Sample material is recorded as cDNA or gDNA derived from T cells, B-cell-depleted T cells, or PBMCs.

CDR1 is MNHEY and CDR2 is SMNVEV in the germline V gene (reference sequence). The CDR3 runs 15 residues. Trimming removed 6 bases from V and 3 bases from J, with 15 bases in between. Sequencing input: peripheral blood. This TCR came from a human donor in a cohort sampled during active COVID-19. The chain employs TRBV27 and TRBJ2-1; possible D gene TRBD1, 7 bases. The CDR3 DNA sequence: TGTGCCAGCAGACCGGCAGGGGGGAGCTACAATGAGCAGTTCTTC. Translation gives CASRPAGGSYNEQFF.